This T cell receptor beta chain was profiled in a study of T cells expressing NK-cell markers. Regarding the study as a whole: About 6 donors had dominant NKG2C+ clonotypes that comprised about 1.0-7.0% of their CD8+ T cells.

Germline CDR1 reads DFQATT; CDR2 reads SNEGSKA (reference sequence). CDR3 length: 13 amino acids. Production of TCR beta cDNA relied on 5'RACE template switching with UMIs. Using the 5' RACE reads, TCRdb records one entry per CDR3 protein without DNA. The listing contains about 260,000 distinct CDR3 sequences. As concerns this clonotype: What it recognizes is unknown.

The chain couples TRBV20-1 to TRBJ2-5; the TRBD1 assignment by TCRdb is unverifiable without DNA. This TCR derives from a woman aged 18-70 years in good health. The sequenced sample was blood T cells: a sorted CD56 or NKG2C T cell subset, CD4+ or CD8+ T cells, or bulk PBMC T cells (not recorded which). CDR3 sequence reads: CSASVSPGETQYF.